Sequencing of this T cell receptor (beta chain) was carried out in a study of T cells after posttransplantation cyclophosphamide. The study's findings and limits: TRB overlap between skin or GI tissue T cells and blood was limited.

Cells defined as naive were viable CD3+CD4+ or CD3+CD8+ and CCR7+CD45RA+CD45RO-CD95-CD27+CD28+. A single count supports this clone. What it binds is unknown. This CDR3 has 14 residues. Germline loops: CDR1 SEHNR, CDR2 FQNEAQ (reference sequence). Trimming took off 3 bases at V and 1 base at J, with 9 bases between the two ends. Using immunoSEQ multiplex PCR, the repertoire was profiled, and TCRdb retains in-frame clones only, with some absent. The sample has roughly 10,000 clones, around 96% seen once; the top ten hold 0.25% to 0.3%. Sequenced sample: naive CD8+ T cells sorted from PBMCs. V gene TRBV7-9 combines with J gene TRBJ1-1; D may be TRBD1 (5 bases). This clonotype was sampled from a man younger than 40 in good health and a related stem cell transplant donor. The CDR3 DNA reads as TGTGCCAGCAGCTTGGGGGGTGGGAACACTGAAGCTTTCTTT. Its protein product is CASSLGGGNTEAFF.